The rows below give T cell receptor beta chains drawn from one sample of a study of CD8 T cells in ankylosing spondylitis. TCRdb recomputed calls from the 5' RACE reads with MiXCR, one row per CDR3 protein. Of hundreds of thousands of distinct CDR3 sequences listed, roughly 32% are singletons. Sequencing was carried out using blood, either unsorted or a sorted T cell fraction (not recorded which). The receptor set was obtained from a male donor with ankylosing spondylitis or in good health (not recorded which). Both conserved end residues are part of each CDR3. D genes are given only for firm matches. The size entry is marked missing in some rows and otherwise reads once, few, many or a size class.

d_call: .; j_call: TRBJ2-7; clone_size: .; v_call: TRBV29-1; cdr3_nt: TGCAGCGTTGAGGGCAGCTCCTTAAGCTCCTACGAGCAGTACTTC; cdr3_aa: CSVEGSSLSSYEQYF
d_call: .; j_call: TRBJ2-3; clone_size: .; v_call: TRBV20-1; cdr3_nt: TGCAGTGACGTCAGCATAGTTGCAGATACGCAGTATTTT; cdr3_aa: CSDVSIVADTQYF
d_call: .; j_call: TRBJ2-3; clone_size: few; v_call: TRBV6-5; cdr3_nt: TGTGCCAGCAGTTACTCGGACATCCCAGATACGCAGTATTTT; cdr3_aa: CASSYSDIPDTQYF
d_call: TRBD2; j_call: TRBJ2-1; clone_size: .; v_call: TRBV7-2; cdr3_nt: TGTGCCAGCAGCCCCGACTCCCTAGCGGGGGGGTACAATGAGCAGTTCTTC; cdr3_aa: CASSPDSLAGGYNEQFF
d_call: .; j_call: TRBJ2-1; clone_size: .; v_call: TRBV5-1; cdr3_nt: TGCGCCAGCAGCCCGAGGCCAGGGGACCCCTACAATGAGCAGTTCTTC; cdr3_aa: CASSPRPGDPYNEQFF
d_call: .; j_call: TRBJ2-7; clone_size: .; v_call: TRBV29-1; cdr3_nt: TGCAGCGTTGTACAGGGCTACGAGCAGTACTTC; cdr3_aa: CSVVQGYEQYF
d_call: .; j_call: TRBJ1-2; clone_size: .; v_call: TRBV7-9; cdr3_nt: TGTGCCAGCACCCACAGCCGAGACTATGGCTACACCTTC; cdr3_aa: CASTHSRDYGYTF
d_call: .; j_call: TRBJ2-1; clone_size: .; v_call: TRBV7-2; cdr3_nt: TGTGCCAGCTCAAGGGGCGGGGCGGCCTACAATGAGCAGTTCTTC; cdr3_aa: CASSRGGAAYNEQFF
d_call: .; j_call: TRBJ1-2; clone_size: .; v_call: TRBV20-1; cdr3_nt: TGCAGTGCTAGAGTAGTTTTGGGCAGTAACTATGGCTACACCTTC; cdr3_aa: CSARVVLGSNYGYTF
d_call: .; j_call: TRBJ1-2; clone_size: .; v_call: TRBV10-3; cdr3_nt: TGTGCCATCTCGGGCGAGGACAACCACTATGGCTACACCTTC; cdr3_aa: CAISGEDNHYGYTF
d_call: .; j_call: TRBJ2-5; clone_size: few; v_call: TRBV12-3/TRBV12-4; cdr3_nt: TGTGCCAGCACCATGACAGGTGGAGAGACCCAGTACTTC; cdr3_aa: CASTMTGGETQYF
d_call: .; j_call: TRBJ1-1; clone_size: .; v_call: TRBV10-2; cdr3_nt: TGCGCCAGCAGTACAATGTACAGTAAAACGAACACTGAAGCTTTCTTT; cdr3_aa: CASSTMYSKTNTEAFF
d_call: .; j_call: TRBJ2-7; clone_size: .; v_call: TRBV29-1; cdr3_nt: TGCAGCGTTGATCGGGGAAGCGACGAGCAGTACTTC; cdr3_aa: CSVDRGSDEQYF
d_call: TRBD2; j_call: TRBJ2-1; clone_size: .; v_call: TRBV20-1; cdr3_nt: TGCAGTGCTAGAGTTGTAGCGGGGGGCCTCAGCTCCTACAATGAGCAGTTCTTC; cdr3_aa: CSARVVAGGLSSYNEQFF
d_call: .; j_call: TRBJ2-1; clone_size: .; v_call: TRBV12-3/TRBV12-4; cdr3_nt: TGTGCCAGCTCTGGAGCGGGCTCATACAATGAGCAGTTCTTC; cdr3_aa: CASSGAGSYNEQFF
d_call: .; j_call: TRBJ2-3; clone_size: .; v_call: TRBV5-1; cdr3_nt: TGCGCCAGCTCCCAAAGAGATACGCAGTATTTT; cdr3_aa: CASSQRDTQYF
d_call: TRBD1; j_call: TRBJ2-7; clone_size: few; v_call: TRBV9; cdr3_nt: TGTGCCAGCAGCATCGGACAGGGTTTCGTAGAGCAGTACTTC; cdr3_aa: CASSIGQGFVEQYF
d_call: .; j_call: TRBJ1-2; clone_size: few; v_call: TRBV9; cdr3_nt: TGTGCCAGCAGCGTAGAAGGGGGAGGCTACACCTTC; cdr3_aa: CASSVEGGGYTF
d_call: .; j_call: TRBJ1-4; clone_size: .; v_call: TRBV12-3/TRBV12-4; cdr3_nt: TGTGCCAGCAGTTCCCCGCGGGGGTCAGATGAAAAACTGTTTTTT; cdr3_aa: CASSSPRGSDEKLFF
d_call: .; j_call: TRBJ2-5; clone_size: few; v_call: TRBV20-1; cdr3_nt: TGCAGTGCTAGAATTCACAAAGAGACCCAGTACTTC; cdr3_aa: CSARIHKETQYF
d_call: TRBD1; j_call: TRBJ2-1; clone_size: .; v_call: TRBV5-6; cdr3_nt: TGTGCCAGCAGATCTGACAGGGTCAGCAATGAGCAGTTCTTC; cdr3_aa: CASRSDRVSNEQFF
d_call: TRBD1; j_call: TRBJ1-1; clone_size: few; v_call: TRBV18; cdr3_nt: TGTGCCAGCTCACCAAATACAGGGGGCATAGGGGACACTGAAGCTTTCTTT; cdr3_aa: CASSPNTGGIGDTEAFF
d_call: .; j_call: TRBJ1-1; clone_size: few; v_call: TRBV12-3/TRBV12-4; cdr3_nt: TGTGCCAGCAGTAGGGTCAGTCGAGCTTTCTTT; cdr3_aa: CASSRVSRAFF
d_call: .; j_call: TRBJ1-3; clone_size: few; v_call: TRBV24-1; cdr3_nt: TGTGCCACCAGTGAGGGCAGGGCTGGAAACACCATATATTTT; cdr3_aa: CATSEGRAGNTIYF
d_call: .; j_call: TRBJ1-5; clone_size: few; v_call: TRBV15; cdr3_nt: TGTGCCACCAGCAGTGGCTCGACGGGTGTACCCCAGCATTTT; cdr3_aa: CATSSGSTGVPQHF
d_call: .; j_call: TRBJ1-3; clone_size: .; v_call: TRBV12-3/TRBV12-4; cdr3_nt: TGTGCCAGCAGCCAAGACCCGAGTGGCGGATACACCATATATTTT; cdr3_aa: CASSQDPSGGYTIYF
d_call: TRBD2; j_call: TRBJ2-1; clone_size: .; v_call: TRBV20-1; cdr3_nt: TGCAGTGCTAGCCCAGGACTAGCATCGTCCGACAATGAGCAGTTCTTC; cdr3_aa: CSASPGLASSDNEQFF
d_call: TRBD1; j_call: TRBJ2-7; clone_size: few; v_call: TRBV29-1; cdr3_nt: TGCAGCGTTGAAACGACAGGGGTCGAGCAGTACTTC; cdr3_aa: CSVETTGVEQYF
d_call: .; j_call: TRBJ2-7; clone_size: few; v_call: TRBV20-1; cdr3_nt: TGCAGTGCTAGCAGGGTTAGTATGGAGCAGTACTTC; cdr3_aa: CSASRVSMEQYF
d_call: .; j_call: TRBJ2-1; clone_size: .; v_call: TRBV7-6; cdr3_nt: TGTGCCAGCAGCTTAGATGAAGGGCTGGGGAATGAGCAGTTCTTC; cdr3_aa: CASSLDEGLGNEQFF
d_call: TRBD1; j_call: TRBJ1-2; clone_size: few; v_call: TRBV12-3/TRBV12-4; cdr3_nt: TGTGCCAGCAGTTTAGCAGGGGGCATAGCTAACTATGGCTACACCTTC; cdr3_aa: CASSLAGGIANYGYTF
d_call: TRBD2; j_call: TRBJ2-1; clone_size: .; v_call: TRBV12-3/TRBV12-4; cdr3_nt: TGTGCCAGCAGTTTAGCGCTTGGACTAGCGGGGAAGGAATACAATGAGCAGTTCTTC; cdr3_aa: CASSLALGLAGKEYNEQFF
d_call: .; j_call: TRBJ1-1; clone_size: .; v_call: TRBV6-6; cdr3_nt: TGTGCCAGCAGTAGGAGGACTGAAGCTTTCTTT; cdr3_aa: CASSRRTEAFF
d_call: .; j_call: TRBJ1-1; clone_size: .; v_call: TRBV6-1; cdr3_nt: TGTGCCACATGGGGTAGCGGGAACACTGAAGCTTTCTTT; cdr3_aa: CATWGSGNTEAFF
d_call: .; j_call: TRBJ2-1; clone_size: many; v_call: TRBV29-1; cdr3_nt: TGCAGCGTTGTCGGGGGACGCCTGAGGTACAATGAGCAGTTCTTC; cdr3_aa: CSVVGGRLRYNEQFF
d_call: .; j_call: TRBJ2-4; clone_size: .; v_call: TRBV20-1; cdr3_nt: TGCAGTGCTGCGGGTCAAGCCAAAAACATTCAGTACTTC; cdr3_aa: CSAAGQAKNIQYF
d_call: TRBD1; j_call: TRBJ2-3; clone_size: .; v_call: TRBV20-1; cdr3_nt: TGCAGTGCCCCCGGGACAGGGACAGATACGCAGTATTTT; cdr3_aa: CSAPGTGTDTQYF
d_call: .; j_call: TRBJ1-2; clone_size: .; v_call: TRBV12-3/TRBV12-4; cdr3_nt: TGTGCCAGCAGTGTCCCATTTAGTCAGGGTGGGGGCTACACCTTC; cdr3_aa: CASSVPFSQGGGYTF
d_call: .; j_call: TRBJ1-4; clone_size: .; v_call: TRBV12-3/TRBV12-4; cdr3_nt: TGTGCCAGCAGTTTCTCCGGGGCAGGAGGGAATGAAAAACTGTTTTTT; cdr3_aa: CASSFSGAGGNEKLFF
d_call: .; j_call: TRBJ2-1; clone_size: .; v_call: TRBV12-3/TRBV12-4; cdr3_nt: TGTGCCAGCAGTTTAGGAGCCTTTACCTACAATGAGCAGTTCTTC; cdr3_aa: CASSLGAFTYNEQFF